This passage covers 24 T cell receptor beta chains from one sample sequenced in a study of long-term antiretroviral therapy in people with HIV. Runs used v3.0 of the immunoSEQ assay and were done at survey level. Assay used: immunoSEQ multiplex PCR; TCRdb lists only in-frame clones, some missing. The table has approximately 20,000 clones, 80% seen once. Sequenced material: unsorted PBMCs, taken 0.2 years after starting antiretroviral therapy. These TCRs come from a woman in her 40s with HIV.

The chain employs TRBV5-4 and TRBJ1-1, with D possibly being TRBD1 (6 bases). This CDR3 is 15 amino acids long. V was shortened by 5 bases and J by 0 bases, with 14 bases between the two germline ends. The germline V gene has CDR1 SGHNT and CDR2 YYREEE (reference sequence). The CDR3 DNA sequence: TGTGCCAGCAGGGACAGCGGCCCCATGAACACTGAAGCTTTCTTT. This gives the protein CASRDSGPMNTEAFF.

The CDR3 DNA sequence: TGCAGCGTTGTTCTCCGGGGTGGAAACACCATATATTTT. Translating it yields CSVVLRGGNTIYF. J is TRBJ1-3 and V is TRBV29-1; the D is unclear. From germline, CDR1 is SQVTM and CDR2 ANQGSEA. V lost 4 bases and J lost 3, with 10 bases in between. The CDR3 spans 13 residues.

V usage is TRBV5-4 and J usage is TRBJ2-6; D uncertain. The length of the CDR3 is 13 residues. In germline, CDR1 is SGHNT, CDR2 YYREEE (reference sequence). V dropped 2 bases and J dropped 2 bases, with 2 bases sitting between them. As DNA, the CDR3 is TGTGCCAGCAGCTTCACTGGGGCCAACGTCCTGACTTTC. It encodes CASSFTGANVLTF.

V and J are TRBV7-8 and TRBJ2-3; maybe TRBD1 (6 bases). Germline V CDR1 and CDR2: SGHVS, FQNEAQ. The CDR3 is 15 amino acids. V was trimmed by 5 bases and J by 4 bases, leaving 16 bases between them. The CDR3 here is CASSPGTYRSDTQYF. The CDR3 DNA reads TGTGCCAGCAGCCCTGGGACATACCGTTCAGATACGCAGTATTTT.

This chain links TRBV30 with TRBJ2-7, with 8 bases fitting TRBD1. CDR1 is GTSNPN and CDR2 is SVGIG in the germline V gene (reference sequence). Trimming at V came to 0 bases and at J to 2 bases, leaving 6 bases not matched to a gene. This CDR3 contains 15 residues. CDR3 loop: CAWSVRRTGTYEQYF. The CDR3 DNA is TGTGCCTGGAGTGTACGTCGGACAGGGACCTACGAGCAGTACTTC. The whole variable domain, filled in from reference TRBV30 and TRBJ2-7, reads SQTIHQWPATLVQPVGSPLSLECTVEGTSNPNLYWYRQAAGRGLQLLFYSVGIGQISSEVPQNLSASRPQDRQFILSSKKLLLSDSGFYLCAWSVRRTGTYEQYFGPGTRLTVT.

In nucleotides, the CDR3 is TGTGCCAGCAGTTACTCCCATAGGGACGAGCAGTACTTC. Translating gives CASSYSHRDEQYF. The chain joins TRBV6-5 to TRBJ2-7; no clear D. The CDR3 runs 13 residues. CDR1 and CDR2 (germline): MNHEY, SVGAGI. Trimming removed 0 bases from V and 5 bases from J, with 8 bases in between.

The chain is built from TRBV4-1 and TRBJ2-1, with 8 nucleotides matching TRBD2. Losses at the gene ends were 6 bases for V and 4 bases for J; bases not matched to a gene: 5. Germline V gene data show CDR1 as MGHRA and CDR2 as YSYEKL. This CDR3 is 14 amino acids long. CDR3 nucleotides: TGCGCCAGCAGTCCGGGACTAGAATACAATGAGCAGTTCTTC. Protein sequence: CASSPGLEYNEQFF.

CDR3 loop: CAWDWGTEAFF. For the CDR3, the DNA is TGTGCCTGGGATTGGGGGACTGAAGCTTTCTTT. The chain links TRBV30 to TRBJ1-1; possible D gene TRBD1, 5 bases. CDR1 and CDR2 from the germline V gene are GTSNPN and SVGIG (reference sequence). The CDR3 contains 11 residues. The germline V and J ends were trimmed by 5 bases and 5 bases, with 9 bases remaining between them.

This chain connects TRBV29-1 to TRBJ1-1; D is ambiguous. The V and J ends lost 7 bases and 5 bases respectively, with 26 bases between them. The CDR3 runs to 16 residues. Germline V gene data show CDR1 as SQVTM and CDR2 as ANQGSEA. CDR3 sequence: CSAGSIWTAGGTEAFF. The CDR3 nucleotides read TGCAGCGCTGGCTCCATTTGGACTGCTGGAGGGACTGAAGCTTTCTTT.

This chain connects TRBV21-1 to TRBJ2-7. TRBV21-1 is tagged as a pseudogene. CDR3 length: 11 amino acids. The CDR3 protein is CASGRFGEQYF. CDR3 nucleotide sequence: TGTGCCAGCGGACGGTTTGGGGAGCAGTACTTC.

The rearrangement uses TRBV27 and TRBJ1-2; TRBD1 is a possible D gene (6 bases). The CDR3 totals 15 residues. V shed 6 bases and J shed 5 bases, with 19 bases lying between them. CDR1 is MNHEY and CDR2 is SMNVEV in the germline V gene (reference sequence). The CDR3 nucleotides read TGTGCCAGCAGGAAAAGAGAGGACAGAGTATATGGCTACACCTTC. Protein sequence: CASRKREDRVYGYTF.

The chain has TRBV5-6 and TRBJ1-2, with D possibly matching TRBD1 (6 bases). The CDR3 has 13 residues. Trimming cost V 3 bases and J 4 bases, with 10 bases left between them. The V gene's germline CDR1 is SGHDT and CDR2 YYEEEE. CDR3 in DNA: TGTGCCAGCAGCTCCGGACAGCTCTATGGCTACACCTTC. Encoded protein: CASSSGQLYGYTF.

The chain uses TRBV29-1 and TRBJ2-5, with D perhaps matching TRBD1 (5 bases). The CDR3 has 12 amino acids. Germline CDR1 SQVTM, CDR2 ANQGSEA. With 6 bases removed from V and 5 bases from J, the gap between germline ends came to 13 bases. CDR3 sequence: CSVRRAQETQYF. CDR3 in DNA: TGCAGCGTCCGCAGGGCGCAGGAGACCCAGTACTTC.

V usage is TRBV18 and J usage is TRBJ1-5; D is unresolved. Germline CDR1 reads KGHSH; CDR2 reads LQKENI. Trimming removed 2 bases from V and 5 bases from J, with 7 bases in between. CDR3 length: 13 residues. The CDR3 DNA is TGTGCCAGCTCACCAGGGGTGGATCAGCCCCAGCATTTT. Encoded protein: CASSPGVDQPQHF.

The genes are TRBV7-9 and TRBJ1-3, with D possibly TRBD1 on 5 matching bases. Trimming removed 3 bases from V and 0 bases from J, with 9 bases in between. Germline CDR1 reads SEHNR; CDR2 reads FQNEAQ (reference sequence). CDR3 length: 15 residues. The CDR3 region is CASSFDRPSGNTIYF. The CDR3 bases are TGTGCCAGCAGCTTTGACAGACCCTCTGGAAACACCATATATTTT.

This sequence joins TRBV29-1 and TRBJ2-7; D call uncertain. Germline V gene lookup returns CDR1 SQVTM and CDR2 ANQGSEA. The CDR3 contains 13 residues. The V and J ends lost 7 bases and 4 bases respectively, with 17 bases between them. The CDR3: CSAVPSGKYEQYF. As DNA, the CDR3 is TGCAGCGCCGTTCCGTCGGGCAAATACGAGCAGTACTTC.

J is TRBJ2-7 and V is TRBV7-2; 10 bases match TRBD2. V was clipped by 1 base and J by 6 bases; unmatched bases: 6. The CDR3 length is 15 residues. The germline CDR1 and CDR2 sequences are SGHTA and FQGNSA. CDR3 nucleotide sequence: TGTGCCAGCAGCTTAGTAATAGCGGGAGGCGGCGAGCAGTACTTC. Translated: CASSLVIAGGGEQYF.

The rearrangement joins TRBV6-1 to TRBJ1-3; unclear D gene. CDR3 length equals 15 residues. With 8 bases removed from V and 1 base from J, the gap between germline ends came to 15 bases. Germline CDR1 and CDR2: MNHNS and SASEGT. CDR3 in amino acids: CASLPQAGSGNTIYF. The CDR3 DNA follows: TGTGCCAGCCTACCCCAGGCTGGTTCTGGAAACACCATATATTTT.

The chain couples TRBV7-9 to TRBJ2-7; 7 bases are a match to TRBD1. The CDR3 spans 14 residues. After removal of 6 bases from V and 4 bases from J, the junction contained 9 bases not matched to a gene. Germline CDR1 reads SEHNR; CDR2 reads FQNEAQ (reference sequence). CDR3 DNA sequence: TGTGCCAGCAGGCCACAGGGGAAGATTTACGAGCAGTACTTC. The encoded protein is CASRPQGKIYEQYF.

The V gene is TRBV7-2, the J gene TRBJ2-1; TRBD2 matches at 11 bases. CDR1 and CDR2 from the germline V gene are SGHTA and FQGNSA. The CDR3 has 19 amino acids. V dropped 4 bases and J dropped 0; count of bases not matched to a gene: 11. The CDR3 sequence: CASSSPLAGGHNSYNEQFF. In nucleotides, the CDR3 is TGTGCCAGCAGCTCCCCTCTAGCGGGGGGCCATAACTCCTACAATGAGCAGTTCTTC.

The chain is built from TRBV4-1 and TRBJ2-7, with 10 bases lining up with TRBD2. From germline, CDR1 is MGHRA and CDR2 YSYEKL. This CDR3 has 18 residues. J gave up 1 base and V 2 bases, and 11 bases lay outside the gene matches. The CDR3 DNA reads TGCGCCAGCAGCCAATATACCCAACTAGCGGGGACGTCCTACGAGCAGTACTTC. This gives the protein CASSQYTQLAGTSYEQYF.

The chain employs TRBV19 and TRBJ1-2; a possible D gene is TRBD1 (5 bases). This CDR3 region has 14 residues. The ends were cut back, 6 bases at V and 5 bases at J, with 16 bases in the middle. Germline V gene lookup returns CDR1 LNHDA and CDR2 SQIVND (reference sequence). The CDR3 coding sequence is TGTGCCAGTAGGATGGGAGGGGACCCGTATGGCTACACCTTC. It encodes CASRMGGDPYGYTF.

This rearrangement joins TRBV19 to TRBJ1-2; D ambiguous. V was trimmed by 6 bases and J by 4 bases, leaving 18 bases between them. This CDR3 comprises 15 residues. Germline V CDR1 and CDR2: LNHDA, SQIVND (reference sequence). CDR3 in amino acids: CASSLPLAPGYGYTF. The CDR3 coding sequence is TGTGCCAGTAGCCTCCCGTTGGCCCCGGGCTATGGCTACACCTTC.

By share, this clone counts as medium-sized. The chain employs TRBV5-1 and TRBJ2-7; no definite D call. The V gene's germline CDR1 is SGHRS and CDR2 YFSETQ. V lost 2 bases, J lost 4 bases, and 10 bases lay in between. The length of the CDR3 is 13 residues. The CDR3, as DNA: TGCGCCAGCAGCTTAGGAGTAGGTTACGAGCAGTACTTC. It encodes CASSLGVGYEQYF.